This T cell receptor beta chain stems from a study of control samples from healthy donors and cancer patients. TCRdb keeps only in-frame clones here, not all; method: immunoSEQ multiplex PCR. The table lists about 410,000 clones, 75% to 95% of them singletons. CDR1 and CDR2 from the germline V gene are SQVTM and ANQGSEA. The ends lost 0 bases at V and 5 bases at J; junction bases unmatched: 0. There are 13 residues in the CDR3. This TCR was recovered from a man in his forties with head and neck cancer. Sequenced: PBMCs. The V gene is TRBV29-1, the J gene TRBJ2-3; 9 positions agree with TRBD1. CDR3 sequence reads: CSVEETGGDTQYF. The DNA for the CDR3 is TGCAGCGTTGAAGAGACAGGGGGAGATACGCAGTATTTT.